The clone carrying this TCR beta chain was detected many times. Its matching antigen is unknown. This sample was included in a study of Graves' ophthalmopathy and Graves' hyperthyroidism. Whole-study context: Peripheral blood (taken before any treatment) was collected at initial diagnosis. Study-wide results and caveats: Most thyroid clonotypes with frequency above 0.001 were detected in blood too.

Over 18 months of follow-up, stable hyperthyroidism required that no ophthalmopathy appear. RNA transcripts were the source from which TCR beta CDR3 regions were amplified. Amplification began with first-round RT-PCR using HTBI primers, then second-round multiplex PCR was performed. TCRdb recomputed calls from the multiplex PCR reads with MiXCR, one row per CDR3 protein. The sample has a few hundred thousand distinct CDR3 sequences, 15% to 19% seen once. The CDR3 is made up of 15 amino acids. Trimming removed 0 bases at V and 3 bases at J, with 12 bases between. The germline CDR1 and CDR2 sequences are LNHNV and YYDKDF (reference sequence).

The sample comprised peripheral blood. The chain joins TRBV15 to TRBJ2-7, with D possibly called TRBD1 or TRBD2 (5 bases each). The receptor's source is a woman aged 18-35 years with stable Graves' hyperthyroidism. CDR3 sequence (DNA): TGTGCCACCAGCAGAGAGAAGGGACGACACTACGAGCAGTACTTC. Translating gives CATSREKGRHYEQYF.